Sequencing of this TCR beta chain was carried out in a study of blood T cell repertoires in COVID-19. Clones were read by immunoSEQ multiplex PCR, and TCRdb kept only the in-frame ones, dropping some. The table records 200,000 to 300,000 clones, under 90% of them present only once. V lost 5 bases and J 0 bases, leaving 9 bases between the germline ends. The CDR3 contains 14 residues. Germline CDR1 is SGHRS and CDR2 is YFSETQ. Up to 2 weeks before entering the study, exposed participants had met a COVID-19 case. The sample comprised PBMCs or T cells enriched from blood (not recorded which). The receptor was derived from a woman aged 40 to 49 who had been exposed to COVID-19. V usage is TRBV5-1 and J usage is TRBJ2-1; D unresolved. CDR3 region: CASRQQSSYNEQFF. CDR3 nucleotide sequence: TGCGCCAGCAGACAACAAAGCTCCTACAATGAGCAGTTCTTC.